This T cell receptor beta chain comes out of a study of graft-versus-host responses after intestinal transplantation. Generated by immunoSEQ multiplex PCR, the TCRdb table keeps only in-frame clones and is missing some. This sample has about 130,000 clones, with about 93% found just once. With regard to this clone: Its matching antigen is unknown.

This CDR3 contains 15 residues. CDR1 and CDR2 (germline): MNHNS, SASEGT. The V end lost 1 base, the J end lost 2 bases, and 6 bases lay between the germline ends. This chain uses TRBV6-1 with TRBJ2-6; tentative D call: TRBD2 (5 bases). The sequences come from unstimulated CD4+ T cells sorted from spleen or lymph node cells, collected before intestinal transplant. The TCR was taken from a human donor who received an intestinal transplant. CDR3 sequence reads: CASSEGRAGANVLTF. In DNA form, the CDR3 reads TGTGCCAGCAGTGAAGGGCGGGCTGGGGCCAACGTCCTGACTTTC.